One sample yielded the 17 T cell receptor beta chains listed below, sequenced in a study of T cell responses to AZD1222 COVID-19 vaccine. This table comes from immunoSEQ multiplex PCR, and its TCRdb copy is limited to in-frame clones, with some not included. The table shows some 110,000 clones, with 70% to 90% occurring only once. The specimen comprised peripheral blood, sampled on day 0 of AZD1222 vaccination. The receptors originated from an adult in good health.

V is TRBV27 and J is TRBJ1-6, with D hard to call. There are 12 residues in the CDR3. Germline V gene sequence: CDR1 MNHEY, CDR2 SMNVEV (reference sequence). Trimming shortened V by 3 bases and J by 7 bases, and 4 bases separated the two germline ends. DNA for the CDR3: TGTGCCAGCAGTTTCACAAATTCACCCCTCCACTTT. It is translated as CASSFTNSPLHF.

This clone was seen only a few times. The chain joins TRBV11-3 to TRBJ2-7; D gene ambiguous. CDR3 length: 13 residues. The germline CDR1 and CDR2 sequences are SGHNT and YENEEA. Trimming pared 1 base from V and 5 bases from J, leaving 9 bases between. The CDR3 loop reads CASSLAGFHEQYF. CDR3 coding DNA: TGTGCCAGCAGCTTAGCTGGGTTCCACGAGCAGTACTTC.

The chain combines TRBV19 with TRBJ2-3; D not certain. Germline V gene data show CDR1 as LNHDA and CDR2 as SQIVND (reference sequence). The V and J ends lost 8 bases and 5 bases respectively, with 29 bases between them. The CDR3 totals 18 residues. In nucleotides, the CDR3 is TGTGCCAGTGGTGGTACCGGTGCTAAAAGATTCCACGGAGATACGCAGTATTTT. It specifies CASGGTGAKRFHGDTQYF. Using reference TRBV19 and TRBJ2-3 for the parts outside the CDR3, the full variable domain is DGGITQSPKYLFRKEGQNVTLSCEQNLNHDAMYWYRQDPGQGLRLIYYSQIVNDFQKGDIAEGYSVSREKKESFPLTVTSAQKNPTAFYLCASGGTGAKRFHGDTQYFGPGTRLTVL.

This chain uses TRBV4-1 with TRBJ2-2; D unresolved. In germline, CDR1 is MGHRA, CDR2 YSYEKL. CDR3 size: 13 residues. Trimming cost V 4 bases and J 6 bases, with 9 bases left between them. The CDR3 protein is CASSPYRAGELFF. In DNA form, the CDR3 reads TGCGCCAGCAGCCCCTACCGGGCCGGGGAGCTGTTTTTT.

This rearrangement joins TRBV5-1 to TRBJ1-1, with a weak D call TRBD1 (5 bases). The germline V gene has CDR1 SGHRS and CDR2 YFSETQ. V shed 0 bases and J shed 11 bases, with 14 bases lying between them. The CDR3 covers 13 residues. CDR3: CASSLGEGAGAFF. In DNA, the CDR3 is TGCGCCAGCAGCTTGGGGGAAGGGGCGGGGGCTTTCTTT. Full variable domain (outside the CDR3, taken from reference TRBV5-1 and TRBJ1-1): KAGVTQTPRYLIKTRGQQVTLSCSPISGHRSVSWYQQTPGQGLQFLFEYFSETQRNKGNFPGRFSGRQFSNSRSEMNVSTLELGDSALYLCASSLGEGAGAFFGQGTRLTVV.

The chain is built from TRBV6-1 and TRBJ1-5; D uncertain. CDR1 is MNHNS and CDR2 is SASEGT in the germline V gene. V lost 5 bases and J 1 base, leaving 6 bases between the germline ends. The length of the CDR3 is 13 residues. CDR3: CASSYQSNQPQHF. The CDR3 DNA reads as TGTGCCAGCAGTTATCAGAGCAATCAGCCCCAGCATTTT.

The V call is TRBV6-5, the J call TRBJ2-7; possible D gene TRBD2, 5 bases. V was pared by 6 bases and J by 5 bases, with 17 bases between. CDR1 is MNHEY, CDR2 SVGAGI, per germline. This CDR3 has 14 amino acids. The CDR3: CASSRREIMDEQYF. The CDR3 DNA is TGTGCCAGCAGCCGCCGGGAAATCATGGACGAGCAGTACTTC.

The CDR3: CASSFRPGEGYTF. The DNA of the CDR3 is TGTGCCAGCAGTTTCCGTCCAGGGGAGGGCTACACCTTC. The V call is TRBV28, the J call TRBJ1-2, with D maybe TRBD1 (6 bases). The V end lost 3 bases, the J end lost 8 bases, and 13 bases lay between the germline ends. CDR1 is MDHEN and CDR2 is SYDVKM in the germline V gene. There are 13 residues in the CDR3.

The CDR3 nucleotides read TGTGCCAGCAGTCCCTCAGTTGGGGGGAACACTGAAGCTTTCTTT. This codes for CASSPSVGGNTEAFF. The J gene is TRBJ1-1, the V gene TRBV6-5, with D maybe TRBD1 (5 bases). CDR1 and CDR2 (germline): MNHEY, SVGAGI. Trimming pared 5 bases from V and 1 base from J, leaving 14 bases between. CDR3 size: 15 residues.

This clone was picked up a small number of times. V and J are TRBV12-5 and TRBJ1-1; unclear D gene. V shed 2 bases and J shed 2 bases, with 6 bases lying between them. The germline gives CDR1 LGHNT, CDR2 FRNRAP. The CDR3 loop spans 13 amino acids. The CDR3 loop is CASGLSGNTEAFF. The CDR3 DNA is TGTGCTAGTGGTTTGTCCGGTAACACTGAAGCTTTCTTT.

This clone was seen once. The DNA for the CDR3 is TGTGCCAGCAGCCCGTGGATAGCGGTTCCCCCCGGGGAGCAGTACTTC. This translates into CASSPWIAVPPGEQYF. The chain has TRBV3-1 (or the pseudogene TRBV3-2) and TRBJ2-7, with TRBD2 as a possible D gene (6 bases). CDR1 is LGHDT and CDR2 is YNNKEL in the germline V gene (reference sequence). V dropped 4 bases and J dropped 7 bases, with 23 bases sitting between them. The CDR3 consists of 16 residues.

The V gene is TRBV5-4, the J gene TRBJ2-1; 14 positions match TRBD2. From germline, CDR1 is SGHNT and CDR2 YYREEE (reference sequence). This CDR3 region has 16 residues. V shed 6 bases and J 4 bases; nucleotides not matched to a gene: 6. As DNA, the CDR3 is TGTGCCAGCACCGGGACTAGCGGGAGTCGGTACAATGAGCAGTTCTTC. Translating gives CASTGTSGSRYNEQFF.

The chain joins TRBV14 to TRBJ2-2; the D is unclear. This CDR3 contains 16 residues. In germline, CDR1 is SGHDN, CDR2 FVKESK. Trimming removed 4 bases at V and 4 bases at J, with 16 bases between. CDR3 DNA: TGTGCCAGCAGCCCCTTCGCTAACACTGGCACCGGGGAGCTGTTTTTT. Protein product: CASSPFANTGTGELFF. Complete variable domain (other parts from reference TRBV14 and TRBJ2-2): EAGVTQFPSHSVIEKGQTVTLRCDPISGHDNLYWYRRVMGKEIKFLLHFVKESKQDESGMPNNRFLAERTGGTYSTLKVQPAELEDSGVYFCASSPFANTGTGELFFGEGSRLTVL.

This chain's CDR3 is CASSHGTSGSIRRGYEQYF. The CDR3 bases are TGTGCCAGCAGCCATGGGACTAGCGGGTCCATCCGACGGGGCTACGAGCAGTACTTC. The V call is TRBV7-8, the J call TRBJ2-7; 12 bases match TRBD2. CDR1 and CDR2 (germline): SGHVS, FQNEAQ. CDR3 length equals 19 residues. The V gene end was trimmed by 5 bases and the J gene end by 3 bases; junction bases not matched to a gene: 17.

The CDR3 region is CASSLLGQNYGYTF. The CDR3 DNA reads TGTGCCAGCAGTTTATTAGGGCAGAACTATGGCTACACCTTC. The V call is TRBV27, the J call TRBJ1-2; D is undetermined. This CDR3 has 14 residues. Between the trimmed V and J ends, which lost 1 base and 2 bases, there was a span of 8 bases. The germline CDR1 and CDR2 sequences are MNHEY and SMNVEV (reference sequence).

The rearrangement links TRBV5-3 to TRBJ2-5, with 16 bases fitting TRBD2. TRBV5-3 is recorded as an ORF, its role being uncertain. This CDR3 has 19 amino acids. V lost 1 base to trimming and J lost 5 bases; unmatched junction nucleotides: 11. The DNA of the CDR3 is TGTGCCAGAAGCTTGTCCCCCGGGACTAGCGGGAGGGCCGGGGAGACCCAGTACTTC. This encodes CARSLSPGTSGRAGETQYF.

The genes are TRBV5-1 and TRBJ2-1, with 9 positions matching TRBD2. The CDR3 covers 15 residues. Losses at the gene ends were 7 bases for V and 0 bases for J; bases not matched to a gene: 5. Germline lookup yields CDR1 SGHRS and CDR2 YFSETQ. Here the CDR3 DNA reads TGCGCCAGCGAGATTAGCGGGGGCTCCTACAATGAGCAGTTCTTC. Encoded protein: CASEISGGSYNEQFF. The variable domain in full, completed from reference TRBV5-1 and TRBJ2-1, reads KAGVTQTPRYLIKTRGQQVTLSCSPISGHRSVSWYQQTPGQGLQFLFEYFSETQRNKGNFPGRFSGRQFSNSRSEMNVSTLELGDSALYLCASEISGGSYNEQFFGPGTRLTVL.